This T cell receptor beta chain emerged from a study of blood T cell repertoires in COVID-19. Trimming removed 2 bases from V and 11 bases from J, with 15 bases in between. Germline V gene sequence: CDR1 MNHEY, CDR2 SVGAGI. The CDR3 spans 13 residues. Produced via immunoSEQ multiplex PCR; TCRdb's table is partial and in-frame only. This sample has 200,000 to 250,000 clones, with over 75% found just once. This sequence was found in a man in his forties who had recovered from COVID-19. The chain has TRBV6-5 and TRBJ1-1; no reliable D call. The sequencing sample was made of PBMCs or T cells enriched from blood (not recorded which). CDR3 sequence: CASSYGYGEAAFF. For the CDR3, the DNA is TGTGCCAGCAGTTACGGTTATGGGGAGGCGGCTTTCTTT.